This T cell receptor (beta chain) stems from a study of blood T cell repertoires in COVID-19. Profiling relied on immunoSEQ multiplex PCR, and the TCRdb table lists in-frame clones only, not all of them. The sample holds hundreds of thousands of clones, 80% to 90% seen once. Germline V lookup: CDR1 SNHLY, CDR2 FYNNEI. Trimming at V came to 6 bases and at J to 2 bases, leaving 5 bases not matched to a gene. This CDR3 is 14 amino acids long. V gene TRBV2 combines with J gene TRBJ2-3; 7 nucleotides agree with TRBD1. This sequence was found in a young man who had recovered from COVID-19. The sequenced sample consisted of PBMCs or T cells enriched from blood (not recorded which). CDR3 DNA sequence: TGTGCCAGCAGGGGGGACAGCTACACAGATACGCAGTATTTT. Translating it yields CASRGDSYTDTQYF.